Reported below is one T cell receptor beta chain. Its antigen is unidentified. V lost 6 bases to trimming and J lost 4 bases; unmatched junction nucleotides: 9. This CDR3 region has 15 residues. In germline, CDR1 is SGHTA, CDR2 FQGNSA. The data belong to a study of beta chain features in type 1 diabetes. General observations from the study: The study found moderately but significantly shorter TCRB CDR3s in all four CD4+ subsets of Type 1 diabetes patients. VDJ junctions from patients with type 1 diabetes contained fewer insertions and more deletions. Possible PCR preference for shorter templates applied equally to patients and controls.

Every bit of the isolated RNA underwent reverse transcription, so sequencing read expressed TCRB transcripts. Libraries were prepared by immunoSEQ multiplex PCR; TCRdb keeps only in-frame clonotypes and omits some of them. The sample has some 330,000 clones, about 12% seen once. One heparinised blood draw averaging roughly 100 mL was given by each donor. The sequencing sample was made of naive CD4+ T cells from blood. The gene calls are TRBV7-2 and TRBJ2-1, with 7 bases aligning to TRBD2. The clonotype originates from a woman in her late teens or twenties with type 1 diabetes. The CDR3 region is CASRQAGTTYNEQFF. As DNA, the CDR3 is TGTGCCAGCAGGCAGGCCGGGACTACTTACAATGAGCAGTTCTTC.